This is a list of T cell receptor beta chains from one sample in a study of cytomegalovirus exposure and HLA in healthy donors. Data came from immunoSEQ multiplex PCR; TCRdb stores just in-frame clones and leaves some out. Altogether 100,000 to 150,000 clones are present, about four fifths being singletons, with the ten largest covering around 2.3%. Sequences were obtained from PBMCs. The source of these receptors is a woman aged 40 to 50 in good health and CMV-seronegative. The CDR3 runs from the conserved cysteine through the conserved F or W. D genes are given only for firm matches. Expanded clones get a size class; other rows say once, few or many, or leave the size out.

abundance	d_gene	v_gene	j_gene	CDR3aa	CDR3nt
-	TRBD2	TRBV2	TRBJ2-6	CASSEARGRQKGSGANVLTF	TGTGCCAGCAGTGAAGCGCGGGGGAGACAGAAAGGATCTGGGGCCAACGTCCTGACTTTC
few	-	TRBV18	TRBJ1-5	CASSPIFNQPQHF	TGTGCCAGCTCACCTATCTTCAATCAGCCCCAGCATTTT
-	-	TRBV11-2	TRBJ2-6	CASKEGRAGANVLTF	TGTGCCAGCAAGGAGGGTAGGGCCGGGGCCAACGTCCTGACTTTC
-	TRBD2	TRBV9	TRBJ2-1	CASSVVSGGMDEQFF	TGTGCCAGCAGCGTAGTTTCGGGAGGCATGGATGAGCAGTTCTTC
once	-	TRBV4-1	TRBJ2-1	CASSRRLDHNEQFF	TGCGCCAGCAGCCGTCGACTAGACCACAATGAGCAGTTCTTC
-	TRBD1	TRBV28	TRBJ1-4	CASSLSGTALREKLFF	TGTGCCAGCAGTTTGAGTGGGACAGCATTGCGAGAAAAACTGTTTTTT
-	-	TRBV10-3	TRBJ2-7	CAISELLPGTPNYEQYF	TGTGCCATCAGTGAGTTACTGCCCGGGACTCCGAACTACGAGCAGTACTTC
-	TRBD1	TRBV19	TRBJ2-5	CASSDPGQGTETQYF	TGTGCCAGTAGCGATCCGGGACAGGGGACAGAGACCCAGTACTTC
-	TRBD2	TRBV4-1	TRBJ2-2	CASSPSWGAGGNTGELFF	TGCGCCAGCAGCCCTTCATGGGGAGCGGGGGGGAACACCGGGGAGCTGTTTTTT
-	-	TRBV7-9	TRBJ1-2	CASSLSQAGFDYGYTF	TGTGCCAGCAGCTTATCTCAAGCGGGTTTTGACTATGGCTACACCTTC
-	-	TRBV6-1	TRBJ1-2	CASSPGRLGDGYTF	TGTGCCAGCAGCCCCGGACGTCTCGGGGATGGCTACACCTTC
-	-	TRBV7-9	TRBJ1-1	CASSLNRQQAFF	TGTGCCAGCAGCTTAAACCGACAGCAAGCTTTCTTT
-	TRBD1	TRBV6-5	TRBJ1-4	CASRLRGRGEKLFF	TGTGCCAGCAGGCTCAGGGGGCGCGGCGAAAAACTGTTTTTT
-	TRBD1	TRBV28	TRBJ1-5	CASTRDRGRSGQPQHF	TGTGCCAGCACCCGGGACAGGGGGCGCTCGGGGCAGCCCCAGCATTTT
-	-	TRBV2	TRBJ1-5	CASSEGLKVSNQPQHF	TGTGCCAGCAGTGAAGGACTCAAGGTTAGCAATCAGCCCCAGCATTTT
-	-	TRBV19	TRBJ1-2	CASRHLGADYGYTF	TGTGCCAGTAGGCACCTGGGGGCAGACTATGGCTACACCTTC
few	-	TRBV18	TRBJ2-5	CASTGGWTGEKETQYF	TGTGCCAGCACCGGGGGTTGGACGGGAGAGAAAGAGACCCAGTACTTC
-	-	TRBV7-8	TRBJ1-2	CASSLGGQGKDGYTF	TGTGCCAGCAGCTTAGGGGGGCAGGGAAAAGATGGCTACACCTTC
-	TRBD2	TRBV9	TRBJ2-3	CASSVGASGGAPDTQYF	TGTGCCAGCAGCGTAGGGGCTAGCGGGGGGGCCCCAGATACGCAGTATTTT
-	-	TRBV19	TRBJ2-3	CASSNTDTQYF	TGTGCCAGCTCTAATACAGATACGCAGTATTTT
-	-	TRBV7-2	TRBJ2-5	CASSFNRNEETQYF	TGTGCCAGCAGCTTTAACAGGAATGAAGAGACCCAGTACTTC
once	-	TRBV11-2	TRBJ2-5	CASSPNGIQETQYF	TGTGCCAGCAGCCCTAACGGGATTCAAGAGACCCAGTACTTC
-	-	TRBV7-3	TRBJ2-5	CASSLDAGRRETQYF	TGTGCCAGCAGCTTAGACGCGGGGCGGCGAGAGACCCAGTACTTC
-	TRBD1	TRBV7-2	TRBJ1-3	CASSPRTGGNTIYF	TGTGCCAGCAGCCCCCGGACAGGGGGAAACACCATATATTTT
few	TRBD2	TRBV6-5	TRBJ2-7	CASSGTREAYEQYF	TGTGCCAGCAGTGGGACTAGGGAAGCCTACGAGCAGTACTTC
-	-	TRBV19	TRBJ2-3	CASSRVRGDTQYF	TGTGCCAGTAGCCGAGTCAGGGGAGATACGCAGTATTTT
-	TRBD1	TRBV15	TRBJ2-7	CATSRTGGIREQYF	TGTGCCACCAGCAGGACAGGGGGCATCCGCGAGCAGTACTTC
-	TRBD2	TRBV11-2	TRBJ2-5	CASSLGLAGTYQETQYF	TGTGCCAGCAGCTTAGGGCTAGCGGGGACGTACCAAGAGACCCAGTACTTC
once	-	TRBV30	TRBJ1-5	CAWSRQLNQPQHF	TGTGCCTGGTCAAGACAGCTCAATCAGCCCCAGCATTTT
-	TRBD1	TRBV7-6	TRBJ2-5	CASSVTGGRETQYF	TGTGCCAGCAGTGTAACAGGGGGCAGGGAGACCCAGTACTTC
once	TRBD2	TRBV6-4	TRBJ2-1	CASSDLAGGKEQFF	TGTGCCAGCAGTGATCTAGCGGGGGGGAAAGAGCAGTTCTTC
many	-	TRBV2	TRBJ2-7	CASGKPFSYEQYF	TGTGCCAGCGGTAAGCCCTTCTCCTACGAGCAGTACTTC
-	-	TRBV6-5	TRBJ1-2	CASSRGTGANYGYTF	TGTGCCAGCAGCCGTGGGACGGGAGCTAACTATGGCTACACCTTC
-	TRBD2	TRBV5-1	TRBJ2-5	CASSLTGGDEETQYF	TGCGCCAGCAGCTTGACCGGGGGGGATGAAGAGACCCAGTACTTC
-	-	TRBV2	TRBJ1-2	CASSEVGKLRGAYGYTF	TGTGCCAGCAGTGAAGTAGGCAAACTCAGGGGAGCCTATGGCTACACCTTC
-	-	TRBV7-9	TRBJ2-3	CASSLRGLLHLDTDTQYF	TGTGCCAGCAGCTTAAGGGGCCTGCTCCACTTAGACACAGATACGCAGTATTTT
-	-	TRBV7-9	TRBJ1-1	CSSSSNGLNTLTEAFF	TGTTCCAGCAGCTCAAACGGACTGAACACACTAACTGAAGCTTTCTTT
-	-	TRBV7-9	TRBJ2-7	CASSLGPAQGQGSFEQYF	TGTGCCAGCAGCTTAGGCCCCGCCCAGGGGCAGGGCTCTTTCGAGCAGTACTTC
-	-	TRBV19	TRBJ2-5	CASSTRAWETQYF	TGTGCCAGTAGTACCAGGGCTTGGGAGACCCAGTACTTC
-	TRBD1	TRBV28	TRBJ1-4	CASSRQGAIEKLFF	TGTGCCAGCAGTAGACAGGGGGCCATTGAAAAACTGTTTTTT
-	-	TRBV5-1	TRBJ2-1	CASRGREQFF	TGCGCCAGCAGGGGCCGTGAGCAGTTCTTC
-	-	TRBV6-1	TRBJ1-1	CASSFDRLEAFF	TGTGCCAGCAGTTTTGACAGGCTTGAAGCTTTCTTT
-	-	TRBV4-1	TRBJ2-7	CASSQSPGTPLYEQYF	TGCGCCAGCAGCCAATCCCCGGGGACACCCCTCTACGAGCAGTACTTC
-	-	TRBV27	TRBJ1-5	CASSPVNSNQPQHF	TGTGCCAGCAGTCCAGTCAATAGCAATCAGCCCCAGCATTTT
-	-	TRBV9	TRBJ1-2	CASSEGVYGYTF	TGTGCCAGCAGCGAGGGGGTGTATGGCTACACCTTC
-	-	TRBV15	TRBJ1-5	CATSEAGQYQPQHF	TGTGCCACCAGCGAGGCTGGACAGTACCAGCCCCAGCATTTT
-	TRBD2	TRBV11-2	TRBJ2-2	CASSFGRGANTGELFF	TGTGCCAGCAGCTTTGGGCGGGGGGCTAACACCGGGGAGCTGTTTTTT
-	TRBD1	TRBV7-6	TRBJ1-2	CASSLARGGRGQSGYTF	TGTGCCAGCAGCTTAGCGAGGGGAGGCAGGGGGCAAAGTGGCTACACCTTC
-	TRBD2	TRBV7-3	TRBJ2-1	CASSQRGGSVEQFF	TGTGCCAGCAGCCAACGGGGGGGATCTGTTGAGCAGTTCTTC
once	TRBD2	TRBV4-1	TRBJ2-1	CASSQDHVAGYEQFF	TGCGCCAGCAGCCAAGATCATGTAGCGGGATATGAGCAGTTCTTC